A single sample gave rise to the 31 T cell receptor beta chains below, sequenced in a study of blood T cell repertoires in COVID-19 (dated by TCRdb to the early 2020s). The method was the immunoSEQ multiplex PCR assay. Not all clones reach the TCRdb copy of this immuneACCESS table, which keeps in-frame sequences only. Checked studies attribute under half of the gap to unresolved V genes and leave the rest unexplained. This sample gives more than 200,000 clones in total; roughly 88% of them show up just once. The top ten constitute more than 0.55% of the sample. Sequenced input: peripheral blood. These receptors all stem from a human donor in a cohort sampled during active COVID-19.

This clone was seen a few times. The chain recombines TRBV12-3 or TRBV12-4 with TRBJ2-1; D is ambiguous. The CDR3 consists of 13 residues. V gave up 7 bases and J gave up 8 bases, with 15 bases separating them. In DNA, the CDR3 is TGTGCCAGCACCCCTATGCTAGTAGATGAGCAGTTCTTC. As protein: CASTPMLVDEQFF.

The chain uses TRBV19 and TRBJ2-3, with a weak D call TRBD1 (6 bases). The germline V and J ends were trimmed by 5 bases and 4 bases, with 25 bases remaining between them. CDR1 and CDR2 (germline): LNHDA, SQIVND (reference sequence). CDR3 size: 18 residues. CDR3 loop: CASSVGGRTDIQSDTQYF. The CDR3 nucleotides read TGTGCCAGTAGTGTTGGGGGACGGACAGATATTCAATCAGATACGCAGTATTTT.

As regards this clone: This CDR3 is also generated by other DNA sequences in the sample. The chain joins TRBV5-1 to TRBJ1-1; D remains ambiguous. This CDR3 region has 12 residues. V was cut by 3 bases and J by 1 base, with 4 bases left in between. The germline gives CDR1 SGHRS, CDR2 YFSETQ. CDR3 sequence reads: CASSSGNTEAFF. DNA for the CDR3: TGCGCCAGCAGCTCCGGGAACACTGAAGCTTTCTTT.

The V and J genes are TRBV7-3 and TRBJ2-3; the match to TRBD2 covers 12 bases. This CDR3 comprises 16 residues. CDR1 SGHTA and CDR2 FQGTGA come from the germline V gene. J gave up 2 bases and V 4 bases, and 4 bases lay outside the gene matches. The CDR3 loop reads CASSYLAGGNTDTQYF. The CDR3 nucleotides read TGTGCCAGCAGCTATCTAGCGGGAGGGAACACAGATACGCAGTATTTT. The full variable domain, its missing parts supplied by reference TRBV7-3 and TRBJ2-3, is GAGVSQTPSNKVTEKGKYVELRCDPISGHTALYWYRQSLGQGPEFLIYFQGTGAADDSGLPNDRFFAVRPEGSVSTLKIQRTERGDSAVYLCASSYLAGGNTDTQYFGPGTRLTVL.

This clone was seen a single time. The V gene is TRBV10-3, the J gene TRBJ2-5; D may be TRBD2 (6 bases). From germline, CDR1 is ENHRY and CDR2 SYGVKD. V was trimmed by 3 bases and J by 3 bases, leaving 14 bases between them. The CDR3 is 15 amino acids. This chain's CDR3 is CAISEPPGGEETQYF. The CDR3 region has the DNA TGTGCCATCAGTGAACCCCCCGGGGGAGAAGAGACCCAGTACTTC.

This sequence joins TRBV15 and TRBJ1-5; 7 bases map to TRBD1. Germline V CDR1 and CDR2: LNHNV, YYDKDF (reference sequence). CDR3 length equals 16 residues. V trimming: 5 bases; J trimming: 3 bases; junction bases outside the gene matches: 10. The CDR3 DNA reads TGTGCCACCAGCTCCTCGATAACAGGGGTCAATCAGCCCCAGCATTTT. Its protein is CATSSSITGVNQPQHF.

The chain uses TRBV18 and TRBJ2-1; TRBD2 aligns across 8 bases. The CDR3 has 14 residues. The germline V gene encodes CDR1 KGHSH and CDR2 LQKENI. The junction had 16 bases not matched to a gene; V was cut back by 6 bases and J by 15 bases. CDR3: CASSRDPGGPSPFF. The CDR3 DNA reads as TGTGCCAGCTCGCGAGATCCGGGGGGGCCCTCCCCGTTCTTC.

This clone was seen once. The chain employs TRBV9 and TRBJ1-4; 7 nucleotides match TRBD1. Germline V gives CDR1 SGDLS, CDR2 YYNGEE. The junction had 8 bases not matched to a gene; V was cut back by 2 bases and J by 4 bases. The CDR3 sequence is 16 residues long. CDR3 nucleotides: TGTGCCAGCAGCGTCTCCCGGGACAGCCATAATGAAAAACTGTTTTTT. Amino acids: CASSVSRDSHNEKLFF.

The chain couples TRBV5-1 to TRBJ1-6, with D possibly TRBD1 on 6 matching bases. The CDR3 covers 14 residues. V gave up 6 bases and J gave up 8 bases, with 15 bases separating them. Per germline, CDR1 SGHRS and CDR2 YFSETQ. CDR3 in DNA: TGCGCCAGCAAAGGGTTAGGGGGTGATTCACCCCTCCACTTT. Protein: CASKGLGGDSPLHF.

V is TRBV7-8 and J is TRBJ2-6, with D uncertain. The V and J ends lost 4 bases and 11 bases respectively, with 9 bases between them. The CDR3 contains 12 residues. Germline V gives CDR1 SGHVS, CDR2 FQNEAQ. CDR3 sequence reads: CASSSNMDVLTF. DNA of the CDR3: TGTGCCAGCAGCTCTAATATGGACGTCCTGACTTTC. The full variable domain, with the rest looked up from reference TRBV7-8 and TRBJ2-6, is GAGVSQSPRYKVAKRGQDVALRCDPISGHVSLFWYQQALGQGPEFLTYFQNEAQLDKSGLPSDRFFAERPEGSVSTLKIQRTQQEDSAVYLCASSSNMDVLTFGAGSRLTVL.

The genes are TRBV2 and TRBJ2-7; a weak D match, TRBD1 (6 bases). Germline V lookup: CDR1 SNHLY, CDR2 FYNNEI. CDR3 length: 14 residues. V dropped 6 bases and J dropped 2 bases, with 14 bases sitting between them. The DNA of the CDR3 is TGTGCCAGCAGCGTCGAGGACAGTACCTACGAGCAGTACTTC. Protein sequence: CASSVEDSTYEQYF.

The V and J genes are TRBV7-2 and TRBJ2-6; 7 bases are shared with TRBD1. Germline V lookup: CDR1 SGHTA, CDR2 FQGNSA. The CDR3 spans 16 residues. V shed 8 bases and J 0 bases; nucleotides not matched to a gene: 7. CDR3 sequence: CASVGQLSSGANVLTF. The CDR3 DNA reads TGTGCCAGCGTGGGACAGCTTAGCTCTGGGGCCAACGTCCTGACTTTC.

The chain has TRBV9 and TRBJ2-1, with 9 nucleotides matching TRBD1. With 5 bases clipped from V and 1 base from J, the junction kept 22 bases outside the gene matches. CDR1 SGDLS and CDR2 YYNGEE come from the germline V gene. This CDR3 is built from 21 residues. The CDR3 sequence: CASSLPGGGQGREGSYNEQFF. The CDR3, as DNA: TGTGCCAGCAGTCTCCCAGGAGGGGGACAGGGTAGAGAGGGGTCCTACAATGAGCAGTTCTTC.

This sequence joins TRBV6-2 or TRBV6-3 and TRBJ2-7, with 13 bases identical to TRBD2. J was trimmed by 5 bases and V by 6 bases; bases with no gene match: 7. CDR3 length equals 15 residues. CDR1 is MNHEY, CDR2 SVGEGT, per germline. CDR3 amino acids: CASSYGLAGVDEQYF. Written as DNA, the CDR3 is TGTGCCAGCAGCTATGGACTAGCGGGAGTCGACGAGCAGTACTTC.

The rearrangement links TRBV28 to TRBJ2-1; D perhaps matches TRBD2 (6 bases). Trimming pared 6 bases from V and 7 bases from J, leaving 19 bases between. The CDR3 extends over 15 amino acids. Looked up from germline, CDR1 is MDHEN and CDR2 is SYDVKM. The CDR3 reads CASRSWGVDANEQFF. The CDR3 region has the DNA TGTGCCAGCAGATCCTGGGGGGTGGACGCGAATGAGCAGTTCTTC.

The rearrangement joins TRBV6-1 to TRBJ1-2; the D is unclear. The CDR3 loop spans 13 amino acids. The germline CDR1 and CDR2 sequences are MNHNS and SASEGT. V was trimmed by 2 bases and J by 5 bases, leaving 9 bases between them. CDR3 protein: CASSEHSLYGYTF. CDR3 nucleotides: TGTGCCAGCAGTGAACACAGTTTATATGGCTACACCTTC.

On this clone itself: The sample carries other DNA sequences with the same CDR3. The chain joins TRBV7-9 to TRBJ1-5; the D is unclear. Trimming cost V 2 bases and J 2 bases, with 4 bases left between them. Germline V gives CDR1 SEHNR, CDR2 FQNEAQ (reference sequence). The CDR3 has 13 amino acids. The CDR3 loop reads CASSLQGNQPQHF. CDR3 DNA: TGTGCCAGCAGCTTACAGGGCAATCAGCCCCAGCATTTT.

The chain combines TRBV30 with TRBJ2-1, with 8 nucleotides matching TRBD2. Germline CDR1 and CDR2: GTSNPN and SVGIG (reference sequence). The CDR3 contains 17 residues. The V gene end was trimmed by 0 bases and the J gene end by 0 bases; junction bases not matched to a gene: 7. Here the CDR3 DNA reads TGTGCCTGGAGTGTATTCCTAGCGGGCTACTCCTACAATGAGCAGTTCTTC. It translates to CAWSVFLAGYSYNEQFF.

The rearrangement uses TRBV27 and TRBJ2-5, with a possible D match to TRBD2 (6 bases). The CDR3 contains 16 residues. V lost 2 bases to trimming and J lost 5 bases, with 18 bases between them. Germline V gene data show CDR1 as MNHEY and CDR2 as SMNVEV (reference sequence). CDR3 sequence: CASSLRRGALGETQYF. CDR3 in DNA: TGTGCCAGCAGTTTAAGGCGGGGTGCGCTTGGGGAGACCCAGTACTTC.

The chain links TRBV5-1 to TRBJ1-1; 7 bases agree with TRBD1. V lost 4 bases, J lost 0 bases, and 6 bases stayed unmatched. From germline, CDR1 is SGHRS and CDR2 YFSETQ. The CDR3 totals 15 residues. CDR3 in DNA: TGCGCCAGCAGCCGGACAGGCATCATGAACACTGAAGCTTTCTTT. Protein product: CASSRTGIMNTEAFF.

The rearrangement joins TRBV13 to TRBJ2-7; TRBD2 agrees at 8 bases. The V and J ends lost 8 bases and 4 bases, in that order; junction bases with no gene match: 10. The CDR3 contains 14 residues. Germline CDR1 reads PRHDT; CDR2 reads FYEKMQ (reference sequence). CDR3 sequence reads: CASSNRGGYYEQYF. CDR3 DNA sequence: TGTGCCAGCTCCAATCGGGGGGGTTATTACGAGCAGTACTTC.

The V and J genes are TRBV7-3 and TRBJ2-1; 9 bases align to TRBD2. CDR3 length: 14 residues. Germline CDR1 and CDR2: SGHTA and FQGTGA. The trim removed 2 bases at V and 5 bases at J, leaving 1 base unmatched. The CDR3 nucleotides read TGTGCCAGCAGCTTAGCTAGCGGGAACAATGAGCAGTTCTTC. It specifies CASSLASGNNEQFF.

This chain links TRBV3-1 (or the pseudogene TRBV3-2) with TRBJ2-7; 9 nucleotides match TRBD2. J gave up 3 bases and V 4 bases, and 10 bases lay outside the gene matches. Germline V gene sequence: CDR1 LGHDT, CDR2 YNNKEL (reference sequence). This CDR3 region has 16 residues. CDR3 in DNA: TGTGCCAGCAGCCCAGGGGAGCTAGCGGGACGCTACGAGCAGTACTTC. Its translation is CASSPGELAGRYEQYF.

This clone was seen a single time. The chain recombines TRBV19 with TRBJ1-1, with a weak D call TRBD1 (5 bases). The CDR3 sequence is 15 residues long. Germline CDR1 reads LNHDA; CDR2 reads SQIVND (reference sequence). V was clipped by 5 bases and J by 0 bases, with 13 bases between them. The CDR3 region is CASSLPTVMNTEAFF. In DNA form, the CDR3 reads TGTGCCAGTAGTTTACCGACAGTCATGAACACTGAAGCTTTCTTT.

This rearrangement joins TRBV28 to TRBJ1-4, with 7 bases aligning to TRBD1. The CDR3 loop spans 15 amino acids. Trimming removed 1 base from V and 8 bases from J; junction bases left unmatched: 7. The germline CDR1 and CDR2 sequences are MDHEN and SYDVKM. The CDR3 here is CASSLSTGVREKLFF. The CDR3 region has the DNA TGTGCCAGCAGTTTATCCACAGGGGTGCGGGAAAAACTGTTTTTT.

The chain's CDR3 is CASSRSRDSVNTEAFF. Here the CDR3 DNA reads TGTGCCAGCAGCCGATCCCGGGACAGTGTGAACACTGAAGCTTTCTTT. This rearrangement joins TRBV7-9 to TRBJ1-1; 7 positions match TRBD1. The CDR3 is 16 residues long. The V segment lost 5 bases and the J segment 0 bases; nucleotides outside the gene matches: 9. The germline CDR1 and CDR2 sequences are SEHNR and FQNEAQ (reference sequence).

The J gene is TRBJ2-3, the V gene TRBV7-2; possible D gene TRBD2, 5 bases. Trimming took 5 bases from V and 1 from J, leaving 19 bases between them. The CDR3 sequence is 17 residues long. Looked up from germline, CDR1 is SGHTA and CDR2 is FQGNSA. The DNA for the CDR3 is TGTGCCAGCAGCCGTAATAATCGCGGGCGTCGCACAGATACGCAGTATTTT. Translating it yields CASSRNNRGRRTDTQYF.

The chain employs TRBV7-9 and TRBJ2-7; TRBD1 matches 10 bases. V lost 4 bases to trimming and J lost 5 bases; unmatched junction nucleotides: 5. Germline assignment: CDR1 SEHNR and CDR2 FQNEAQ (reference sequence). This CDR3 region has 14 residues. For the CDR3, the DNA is TGTGCCAGCAGCTCTCGACAGGGGGCCCACGAGCAGTACTTC. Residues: CASSSRQGAHEQYF.

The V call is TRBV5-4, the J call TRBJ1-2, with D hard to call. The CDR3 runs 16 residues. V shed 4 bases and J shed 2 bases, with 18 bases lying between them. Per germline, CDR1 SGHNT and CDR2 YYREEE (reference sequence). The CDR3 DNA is TGTGCCAGCAGCCTAGCGGGTGGGTGGTCAAACTATGGCTACACCTTC. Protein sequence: CASSLAGGWSNYGYTF.

Here the CDR3 reads CASSHIPSGGNNEQFF. CDR3 nucleotides: TGTGCCAGCAGTCACATCCCTAGCGGAGGGAACAATGAGCAGTTCTTC. The chain is built from TRBV6-2 or TRBV6-3 and TRBJ2-1; TRBD2 matches 7 bases. The V gene's germline CDR1 is MNHEY and CDR2 SVGEGT. Losses at the gene ends were 5 bases for V and 5 bases for J; bases not matched to a gene: 12. This CDR3 spans 16 amino acids.

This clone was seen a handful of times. For the CDR3, the DNA is TGTGCCAGCAGTTACTCGACTACCGGGGGCGAGCAGTACTTC. This sequence encodes CASSYSTTGGEQYF. J is TRBJ2-7 and V is TRBV6-5; maybe TRBD2 (6 bases). Germline V CDR1 and CDR2: MNHEY, SVGAGI. Trimming pared 0 bases from V and 6 bases from J, leaving 12 bases between. This CDR3 is built from 14 residues.